The 15 T cell receptor beta chains below all came from one sample that was sequenced in a study of CD8 T cells in ankylosing spondylitis. Notes on the study in general: A TCR beta motif made of roughly eight highly homologous variants seemed typical of ankylosing spondylitis blood.

MiXCR was run by TCRdb on the 5' RACE reads, yielding one entry per CDR3 protein. The sample has approximately 520,000 distinct CDR3 sequences; approximately 5% are singletons. What these receptors recognize is not known. The sequencing input was blood, either unsorted or a sorted T cell fraction (not recorded which). The receptors derive from a male donor with ankylosing spondylitis.

This clonotype was recorded at least ten times. The CDR3 is CASSLKSYEQYF. In DNA form, the CDR3 reads TGTGCCAGCAGCCTCAAATCCTACGAGCAGTACTTC. The rearrangement joins TRBV5-6 to TRBJ2-7, with unresolved D. The CDR3 extends over 12 amino acids. Trimming took off 4 bases at V and 1 base at J, with 6 bases between the two ends. CDR1 is SGHDT, CDR2 YYEEEE, per germline.

The table lists this clonotype with many counts. The chain couples TRBV28 to TRBJ1-1; 7 bases fit TRBD1. The V and J ends lost 5 bases and 2 bases, in that order; junction bases with no gene match: 5. The CDR3 consists of 14 residues. CDR1 MDHEN and CDR2 SYDVKM come from the germline V gene. The CDR3 DNA reads as TGTGCCAGCAGTGGAGGGACAGTAAACACTGAAGCTTTCTTT. Translating gives CASSGGTVNTEAFF.

This clonotype was observed at least ten times. The V call is TRBV5-1, the J call TRBJ2-5, with TRBD2 identical over 9 bases. Germline-derived CDR1 and CDR2 are SGHRS and YFSETQ. The CDR3 is 15 amino acids. The V gene end was trimmed by 4 bases and the J gene end by 3 bases; junction bases not matched to a gene: 7. In DNA form, the CDR3 reads TGCGCCAGCAGCATCTACGGCGGGAGGGAAGAGACCCAGTACTTC. This encodes CASSIYGGREETQYF.

In its sample, this clonotype was seen many times. The chain recombines TRBV4-3 with TRBJ1-5; D unclear. CDR1 is LGHNA and CDR2 is YSLEER in the germline V gene. The CDR3 sequence is 14 residues long. With 0 bases removed from V and 6 bases from J, the gap between germline ends came to 9 bases. DNA for the CDR3: TGCGCCAGCAGCCAAGATCGCGGTATTCAGCCCCAGCATTTT. Amino acids: CASSQDRGIQPQHF.

This clonotype was seen many times. The chain links TRBV2 to TRBJ1-6; D unclear. This CDR3 is 14 amino acids long. Germline V CDR1 and CDR2: SNHLY, FYNNEI. V was pared by 3 bases and J by 13 bases, with 16 bases between. The CDR3 protein is CASSDGRWVGPLHF. The DNA of the CDR3 is TGTGCCAGCAGTGATGGGAGGTGGGTGGGGCCCCTCCACTTT.

This clonotype was detected ten times or more. The chain is built from TRBV7-9 and TRBJ2-1, with TRBD2 as a possible D gene (5 bases). CDR3 size: 14 residues. Germline V gene data show CDR1 as SEHNR and CDR2 as FQNEAQ (reference sequence). Trimming shortened V by 2 bases and J by 8 bases, and 13 bases separated the two germline ends. The CDR3 loop reads CASSLMRVRDEQFF. The CDR3 coding sequence is TGTGCCAGCAGCTTAATGCGGGTTCGGGATGAGCAGTTCTTC. Looking up the rest from reference TRBV7-9 and TRBJ2-1 gives the full variable domain: DTGVSQNPRHKITKRGQNVTFRCDPISEHNRLYWYRQTLGQGPEFLTYFQNEAQLEKSRLLSDRFSAERPKGSFSTLEIQRTEQGDSAMYLCASSLMRVRDEQFFGPGTRLTVL.

This clonotype was seen at least ten times. The chain uses TRBV6-5 and TRBJ2-3; D is unclear. V lost 2 bases and J lost 0, with 15 bases in between. The CDR3 has 17 amino acids. CDR1 and CDR2 from the germline V gene are MNHEY and SVGAGI. The CDR3 spells CASSYTARSSSTDTQYF. CDR3 DNA sequence: TGTGCCAGCAGTTACACGGCGAGATCATCTAGCACAGATACGCAGTATTTT.

In its sample, this clonotype was seen many times. CDR3 protein: CASSSLGGFEAEAFF. The CDR3 nucleotides read TGTGCCAGCAGTTCCCTTGGAGGGTTCGAGGCTGAAGCTTTCTTT. The gene calls are TRBV12-3 or TRBV12-4 and TRBJ1-1; D gene uncertain. This CDR3 contains 15 residues. The V gene lost 4 bases and the J gene lost 6 bases, with 18 bases spanning the gap.

The rearrangement joins TRBV11-3 to TRBJ1-5; D gene ambiguous. The germline V gene encodes CDR1 SGHNT and CDR2 YENEEA. There are 15 residues in the CDR3. V was clipped by 1 base and J by 3 bases, with 10 bases between them. The CDR3 spells CASSLVKLNNQPQHF. The CDR3, as DNA: TGTGCCAGCAGCTTAGTGAAACTGAACAATCAGCCCCAGCATTTT.

In its sample, this clonotype was seen many times. This chain connects TRBV5-1 to TRBJ2-5; maybe TRBD2 (6 bases). The CDR3 runs 15 residues. The V gene lost 3 bases and the J gene lost 2 bases, with 14 bases spanning the gap. Looked up from germline, CDR1 is SGHRS and CDR2 is YFSETQ. The CDR3 bases are TGCGCCAGCAGCTGGGGTAATAGCGGACAAGAGACCCAGTACTTC. Encoded protein: CASSWGNSGQETQYF.

This clonotype was picked up many times. This chain joins TRBV5-1 and TRBJ2-5, with 9 bases lining up with TRBD1. The ends lost 4 bases at V and 6 bases at J; junction bases unmatched: 10. The length of the CDR3 is 15 residues. Looked up from germline, CDR1 is SGHRS and CDR2 is YFSETQ. This CDR3 is CASSEPGQGGQTQYF. CDR3 in DNA: TGCGCCAGCAGCGAACCGGGACAGGGAGGGCAGACCCAGTACTTC. Full variable domain (outside the CDR3, taken from reference TRBV5-1 and TRBJ2-5): KAGVTQTPRYLIKTRGQQVTLSCSPISGHRSVSWYQQTPGQGLQFLFEYFSETQRNKGNFPGRFSGRQFSNSRSEMNVSTLELGDSALYLCASSEPGQGGQTQYFGPGTRLLVL.

This clonotype was recorded many times. The rearrangement uses TRBV5-1 and TRBJ1-1; no definite D call. Germline V gene sequence: CDR1 SGHRS, CDR2 YFSETQ. The CDR3 is 14 amino acids. V shed 7 bases and J shed 5 bases, with 18 bases lying between them. CDR3 residues: CASRLQSLITEAFF. Written as DNA, the CDR3 is TGCGCCAGCCGGCTTCAATCACTCATAACTGAAGCTTTCTTT.

Concerning this clonotype itself: Being one base from a much bigger clone, this may be a read error. This likely comes from a read error, as the CDR3 has no conserved phenylalanine or tryptophan at its end. This rearrangement joins TRBV20-1 to TRBJ2-5; the D gene could be TRBD1 or TRBD2 (5 bases each). The length of the CDR3 is 17 residues. The V gene's germline CDR1 is DFQATT and CDR2 SNEGSKA (reference sequence). Trimming shortened V by 2 bases and J by 5 bases, and 24 bases separated the two germline ends. The CDR3 sequence: CSARPSLGPSGTETQYL. CDR3 coding DNA: TGCAGTGCTAGACCATCACTAGGGCCCAGTGGGACGGAGACCCAGTACCTC.

This clonotype was recorded a few times. The gene calls are TRBV19 and TRBJ2-7; D remains unclear. Germline V gives CDR1 LNHDA, CDR2 SQIVND (reference sequence). The CDR3 has 13 amino acids. The germline V and J ends were trimmed by 2 bases and 2 bases, with 7 bases remaining between them. CDR3 sequence (DNA): TGTGCCAGTAGTATATCCAGGACCTACGAGCAGTACTTC. It translates to CASSISRTYEQYF.

This clonotype was observed at least ten times. The J gene is TRBJ2-7, the V gene TRBV29-1; D is tentatively TRBD1 or TRBD2 (5 bases each). The CDR3 has 14 amino acids. Germline CDR1 SQVTM, CDR2 ANQGSEA. With 7 bases removed from V and 2 bases from J, the gap between germline ends came to 18 bases. In DNA, the CDR3 is TGCAGCGCCCGGGGCGGTCAATACCCCTACGAGCAGTACTTC. It translates to CSARGGQYPYEQYF.